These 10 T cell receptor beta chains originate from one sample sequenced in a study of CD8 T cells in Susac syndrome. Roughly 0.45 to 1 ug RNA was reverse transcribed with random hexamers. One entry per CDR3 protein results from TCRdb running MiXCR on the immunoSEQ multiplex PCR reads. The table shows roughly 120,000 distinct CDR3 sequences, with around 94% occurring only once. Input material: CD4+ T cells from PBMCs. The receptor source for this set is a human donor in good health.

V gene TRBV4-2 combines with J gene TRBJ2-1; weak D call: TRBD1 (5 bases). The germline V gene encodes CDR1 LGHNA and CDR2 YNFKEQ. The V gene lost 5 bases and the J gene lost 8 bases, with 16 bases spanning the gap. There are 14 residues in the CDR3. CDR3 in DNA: TGTGCCAGCAGCGGGGCCAATGAAGACGATGAGCAGTTCTTC. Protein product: CASSGANEDDEQFF.

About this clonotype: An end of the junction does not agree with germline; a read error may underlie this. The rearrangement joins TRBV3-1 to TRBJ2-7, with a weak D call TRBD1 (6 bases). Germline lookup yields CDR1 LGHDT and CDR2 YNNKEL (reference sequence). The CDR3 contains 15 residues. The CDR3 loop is CASGQGGQINYEQYF. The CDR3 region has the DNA TGTGCCAGCGGCCAAGGCGGACAGATCAATTACGAGCAGTACTTC.

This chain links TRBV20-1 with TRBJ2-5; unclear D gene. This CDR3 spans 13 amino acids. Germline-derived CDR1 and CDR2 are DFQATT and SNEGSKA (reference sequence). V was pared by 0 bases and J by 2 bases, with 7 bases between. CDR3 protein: CSARDPYQETQYF. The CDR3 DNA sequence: TGCAGTGCTAGAGATCCTTATCAAGAGACCCAGTACTTC.

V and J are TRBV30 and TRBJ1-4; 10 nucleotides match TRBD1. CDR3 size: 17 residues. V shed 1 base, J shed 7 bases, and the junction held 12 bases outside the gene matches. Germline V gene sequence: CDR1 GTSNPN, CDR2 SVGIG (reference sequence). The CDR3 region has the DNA TGTGCCTGGAGTGCCCGGGACAGGGGCGATCTAGGTGAAAAACTGTTTTTT. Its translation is CAWSARDRGDLGEKLFF.

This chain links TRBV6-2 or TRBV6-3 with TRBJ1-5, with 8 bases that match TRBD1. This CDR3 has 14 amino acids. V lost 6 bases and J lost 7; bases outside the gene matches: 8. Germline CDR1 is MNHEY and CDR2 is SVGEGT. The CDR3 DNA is TGTGCCAGCAGACAGACAGGGGCTGGGCAGCCCCAGCATTTT. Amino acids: CASRQTGAGQPQHF.

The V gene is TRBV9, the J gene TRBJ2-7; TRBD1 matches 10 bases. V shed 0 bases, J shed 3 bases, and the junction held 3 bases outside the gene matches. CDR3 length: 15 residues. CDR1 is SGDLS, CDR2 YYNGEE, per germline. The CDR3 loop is CASSVGGTGDYEQYF. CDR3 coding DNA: TGTGCCAGCAGCGTAGGGGGGACAGGGGACTACGAGCAGTACTTC.

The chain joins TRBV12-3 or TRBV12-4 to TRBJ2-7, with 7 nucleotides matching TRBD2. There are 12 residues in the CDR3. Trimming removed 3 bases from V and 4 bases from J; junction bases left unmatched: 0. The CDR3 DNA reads TGTGCCAGCAGTTTCGGGGGGTACGAGCAGTACTTC. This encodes CASSFGGYEQYF.

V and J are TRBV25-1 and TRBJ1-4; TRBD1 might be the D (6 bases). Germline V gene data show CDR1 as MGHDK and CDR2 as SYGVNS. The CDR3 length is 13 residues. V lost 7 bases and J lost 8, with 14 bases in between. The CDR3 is CASISGVGEKLFF. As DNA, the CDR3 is TGTGCCAGCATTTCAGGGGTAGGGGAAAAACTGTTTTTT.

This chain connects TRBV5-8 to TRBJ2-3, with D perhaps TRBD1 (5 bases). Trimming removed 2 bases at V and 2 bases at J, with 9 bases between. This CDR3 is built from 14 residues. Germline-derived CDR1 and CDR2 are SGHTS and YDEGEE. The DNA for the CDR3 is TGTGCCAGCAGCTTTGGACAAGACACAGATACGCAGTATTTT. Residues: CASSFGQDTDTQYF.

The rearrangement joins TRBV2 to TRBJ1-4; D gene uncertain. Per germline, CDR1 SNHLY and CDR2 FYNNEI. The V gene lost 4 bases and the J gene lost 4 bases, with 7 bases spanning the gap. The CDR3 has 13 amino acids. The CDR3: CASSVGSNEKLFF. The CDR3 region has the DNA TGTGCCAGCAGTGTCGGCAGTAATGAAAAACTGTTTTTT.